Presented here are 13 T cell receptor beta chains from one specimen sequenced in a study of blood T cell repertoires in COVID-19. Repertoires were generated with immunoSEQ multiplex PCR, while TCRdb's copy carries only in-frame clones and drops some. The sample consists of about 60,000 clones, 88% of them appearing once. Material for sequencing was peripheral blood. The receptors come from a man aged 55 to 70 with acute or convalescent COVID-19.

This sequence joins TRBV28 and TRBJ2-3; 8 bases fit TRBD2. The CDR3 loop spans 16 amino acids. V was clipped by 4 bases and J by 5 bases; unmatched bases: 11. Germline values: CDR1 MDHEN, CDR2 SYDVKM. The CDR3 region is CASSSPSGSGVDTQYF. CDR3 nucleotides: TGTGCCAGCAGTTCCCCGAGCGGGAGTGGGGTAGATACGCAGTATTTT.

The rearrangement joins TRBV18 to TRBJ1-2, with 8 bases fitting TRBD1. The CDR3 has 13 residues. From germline, CDR1 is KGHSH and CDR2 LQKENI. Trimming removed 6 bases from V and 4 bases from J; junction bases left unmatched: 4. The CDR3 loop is CASSATGGYGYTF. CDR3 DNA: TGTGCCAGCTCGGCCACAGGGGGCTATGGCTACACCTTC.

This clone showed up just once. The V call is TRBV28, the J call TRBJ2-7; 9 bases match TRBD2. Trimming removed 6 bases from V and 3 bases from J; junction bases left unmatched: 9. The CDR3 extends over 15 amino acids. Germline V gives CDR1 MDHEN, CDR2 SYDVKM. CDR3 sequence (DNA): TGTGCCAGCAGGGGCCTTGGACTAGCGAACTACGAGCAGTACTTC. Translating gives CASRGLGLANYEQYF.

V is TRBV7-6 and J is TRBJ2-2, with a tentative D call TRBD1 (6 bases). Germline values: CDR1 SGHVS, CDR2 FNYEAQ. V gave up 4 bases and J gave up 7 bases, with 19 bases separating them. This CDR3 has 16 residues. In nucleotides, the CDR3 is TGTGCCAGCAGCTCTCTTTCCAGGGGAAGTATCGGGGAGCTGTTTTTT. Translation: CASSSLSRGSIGELFF.

The V call is TRBV5-5, the J call TRBJ2-3, with TRBD2 matching 7 bases. The CDR3 runs 16 residues. Germline V CDR1 and CDR2: SGHKS, YYEKEE (reference sequence). V shed 6 bases, J shed 4 bases, and the junction held 14 bases outside the gene matches. The CDR3 spells CASTATGLLFPDTQYF. The CDR3 DNA sequence: TGTGCCAGCACCGCCACGGGACTACTCTTTCCAGATACGCAGTATTTT.

This clone was detected a few times. This chain uses TRBV6-1 with TRBJ2-7; possibly TRBD2 for D (5 bases). Trimming shortened V by 1 base and J by 1 base, and 14 bases separated the two germline ends. The CDR3 has 16 residues. Germline CDR1 MNHNS, CDR2 SASEGT. The CDR3 region is CASSEVGSLSSYEQYF. Written as DNA, the CDR3 is TGTGCCAGCAGTGAAGTAGGGAGTTTATCATCCTACGAGCAGTACTTC.

The V and J genes are TRBV3-1 (or the pseudogene TRBV3-2) and TRBJ2-7; weak D call: TRBD2 (6 bases). With 1 base removed from V and 4 bases from J, the gap between germline ends came to 11 bases. This CDR3 comprises 14 residues. Germline V gene lookup returns CDR1 LGHDT and CDR2 YNNKEL (reference sequence). CDR3 residues: CASSQARREYEQYF. CDR3 in DNA: TGTGCCAGCAGCCAAGCTCGGCGGGAATACGAGCAGTACTTC.

The chain's CDR3 is CASSLFPGAYNEQFF. The CDR3 nucleotides are TGTGCCAGCAGCCTGTTTCCGGGAGCCTACAATGAGCAGTTCTTC. The rearrangement links TRBV28 to TRBJ2-1, with a tentative D call TRBD2 (6 bases). The CDR3 extends over 15 amino acids. V dropped 6 bases and J dropped 2 bases, with 14 bases sitting between them. Germline CDR1 reads MDHEN; CDR2 reads SYDVKM.

The chain uses TRBV11-2 and TRBJ1-5; 8 bases fit TRBD1. Germline CDR1 reads SGHAT; CDR2 reads FQNNGV. This CDR3 contains 14 residues. V was clipped by 9 bases and J by 4 bases; unmatched bases: 8. CDR3 sequence: CASGPGQANQPQHF. The CDR3 coding sequence is TGTGCCAGTGGGCCGGGACAGGCTAATCAGCCCCAGCATTTT.

The CDR3 coding sequence is TGCGCCAGCAGCCAGGGGCTTTTTAGGACAAGGAATAAGTCCTACGAGCAGTACTTC. It is translated as CASSQGLFRTRNKSYEQYF. The chain is built from TRBV4-1 and TRBJ2-7, with D tentatively TRBD1 (5 bases). Germline V gene data show CDR1 as MGHRA and CDR2 as YSYEKL. This CDR3 is 19 amino acids long. V lost 3 bases and J lost 1, with 25 bases in between.

The genes are TRBV27 and TRBJ2-3, with D possibly matching TRBD2 (7 bases). Germline loops: CDR1 MNHEY, CDR2 SMNVEV (reference sequence). The CDR3 length is 20 residues. V dropped 1 base and J dropped 7 bases, with 30 bases sitting between them. The CDR3 spells CASSLFVRGLGGWRENTQYF. CDR3 nucleotides: TGTGCCAGCAGTTTATTTGTGCGGGGATTAGGGGGGTGGCGGGAGAATACGCAGTATTTT.

The gene calls are TRBV6-5 and TRBJ2-7; TRBD1 matches at 7 bases. Germline loops: CDR1 MNHEY, CDR2 SVGAGI. There are 16 residues in the CDR3. The V gene end was trimmed by 4 bases and the J gene end by 0 bases; junction bases not matched to a gene: 9. CDR3 coding DNA: TGTGCCAGCAGTTCGGACCCCGGGACAGCCTCCTACGAGCAGTACTTC. Its protein is CASSSDPGTASYEQYF.

The chain joins TRBV18 to TRBJ2-1; no firm D call. V lost 10 bases and J 5 bases, leaving 18 bases between the germline ends. The CDR3 totals 14 residues. CDR1 is KGHSH and CDR2 is LQKENI in the germline V gene. Here the CDR3 reads CATLVTTRNNEQFF. The CDR3 DNA follows: TGTGCCACCCTGGTGACAACCCGTAACAATGAGCAGTTCTTC.